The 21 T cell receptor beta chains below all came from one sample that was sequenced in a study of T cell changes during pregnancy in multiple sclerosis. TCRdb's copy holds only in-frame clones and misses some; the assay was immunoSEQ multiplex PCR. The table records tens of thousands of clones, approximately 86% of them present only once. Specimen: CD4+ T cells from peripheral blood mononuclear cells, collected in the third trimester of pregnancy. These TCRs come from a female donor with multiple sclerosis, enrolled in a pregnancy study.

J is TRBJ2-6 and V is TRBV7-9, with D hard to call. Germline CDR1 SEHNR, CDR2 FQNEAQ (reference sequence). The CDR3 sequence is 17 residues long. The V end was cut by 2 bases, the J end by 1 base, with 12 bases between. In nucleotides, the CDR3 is TGTGCCAGCAGCTTAATCTCGAGCAATTCTGGGGCCAACGTCCTGACTTTC. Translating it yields CASSLISSNSGANVLTF.

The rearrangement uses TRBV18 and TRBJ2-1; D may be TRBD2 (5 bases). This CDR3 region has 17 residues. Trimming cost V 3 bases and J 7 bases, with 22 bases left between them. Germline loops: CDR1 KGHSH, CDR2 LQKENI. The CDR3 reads CASSPPLGSLWTNEQFF. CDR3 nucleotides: TGTGCCAGCTCACCGCCTCTTGGGAGTCTTTGGACGAATGAGCAGTTCTTC.

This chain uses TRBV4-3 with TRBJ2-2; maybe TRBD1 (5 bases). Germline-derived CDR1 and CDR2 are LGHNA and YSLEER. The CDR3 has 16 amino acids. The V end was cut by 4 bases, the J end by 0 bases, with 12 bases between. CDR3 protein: CASSPPRATNTGELFF. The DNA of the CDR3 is TGCGCCAGCAGCCCCCCCAGGGCAACGAACACCGGGGAGCTGTTTTTT.

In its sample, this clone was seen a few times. The CDR3 DNA reads as TGTGCCTGGAGTCGGACAGGTTACCTGCTGCATATCTCTGGGGCCAACGTCCTGACTTTC. Its protein product is CAWSRTGYLLHISGANVLTF. V usage is TRBV30 and J usage is TRBJ2-6; 7 bases align to TRBD1. After removal of 2 bases from V and 0 bases from J, the junction contained 16 bases not matched to a gene. CDR3 length: 20 residues. The V gene's germline CDR1 is GTSNPN and CDR2 SVGIG (reference sequence).

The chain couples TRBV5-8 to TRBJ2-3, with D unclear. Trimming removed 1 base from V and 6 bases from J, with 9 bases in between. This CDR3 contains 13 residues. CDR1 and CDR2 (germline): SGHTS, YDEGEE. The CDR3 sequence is CASSLYQQDTQYF. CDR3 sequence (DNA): TGTGCCAGCAGCTTGTATCAACAGGATACGCAGTATTTT. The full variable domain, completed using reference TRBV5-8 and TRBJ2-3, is EAGVTQSPTHLIKTRGQQATLRCSPISGHTSVYWYQQALGLGLQFLLWYDEGEERNRGNFPPRFSGRQFPNYSSELNVNALELEDSALYLCASSLYQQDTQYFGPGTRLTVL.

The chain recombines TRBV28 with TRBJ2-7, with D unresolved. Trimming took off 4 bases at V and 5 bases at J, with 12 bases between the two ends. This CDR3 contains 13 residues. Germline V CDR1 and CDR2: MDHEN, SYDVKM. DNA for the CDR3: TGTGCCAGCAGTTCCGAGGTTCTTGACGAGCAGTACTTC. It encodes CASSSEVLDEQYF.

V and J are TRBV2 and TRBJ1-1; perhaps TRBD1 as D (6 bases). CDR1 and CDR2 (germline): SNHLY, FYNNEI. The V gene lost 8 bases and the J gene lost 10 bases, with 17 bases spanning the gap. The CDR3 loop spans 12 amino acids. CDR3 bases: TGTGCCAGCCGTCCAGGGGAGGGTACAGCTTTCTTT. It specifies CASRPGEGTAFF. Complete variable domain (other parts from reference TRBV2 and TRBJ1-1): EPEVTQTPSHQVTQMGQEVILRCVPISNHLYFYWYRQILGQKVEFLVSFYNNEISEKSEIFDDQFSVERPDGSNFTLKIRSTKLEDSAMYFCASRPGEGTAFFGQGTRLTVV.

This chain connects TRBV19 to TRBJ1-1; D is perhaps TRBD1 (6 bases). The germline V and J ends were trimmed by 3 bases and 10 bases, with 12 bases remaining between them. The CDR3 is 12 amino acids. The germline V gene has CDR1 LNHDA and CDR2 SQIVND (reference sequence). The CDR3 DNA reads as TGTGCCAGTAGTATCCAAACAGGGATAGCTTTCTTT. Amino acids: CASSIQTGIAFF.

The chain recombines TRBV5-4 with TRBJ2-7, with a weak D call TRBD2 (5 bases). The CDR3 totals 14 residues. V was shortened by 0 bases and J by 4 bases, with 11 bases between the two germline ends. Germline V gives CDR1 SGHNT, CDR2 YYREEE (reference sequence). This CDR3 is CASSLAGSLYEQYF. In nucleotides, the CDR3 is TGTGCCAGCAGCTTGGCGGGATCCCTTTACGAGCAGTACTTC. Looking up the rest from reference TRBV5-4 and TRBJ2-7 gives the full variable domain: ETGVTQSPTHLIKTRGQQVTLRCSSQSGHNTVSWYQQALGQGPQFIFQYYREEENGRGNFPPRFSGLQFPNYSSELNVNALELDDSALYLCASSLAGSLYEQYFGPGTRLTVT.

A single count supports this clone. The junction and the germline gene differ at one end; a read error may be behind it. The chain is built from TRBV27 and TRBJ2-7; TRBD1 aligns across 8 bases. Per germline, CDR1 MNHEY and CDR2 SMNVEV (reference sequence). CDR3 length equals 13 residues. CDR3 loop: CASSLDRARPGNF. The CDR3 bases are TGTGCCAGCAGTCTGGACAGGGCGCGCCCCGGTAACTTC.

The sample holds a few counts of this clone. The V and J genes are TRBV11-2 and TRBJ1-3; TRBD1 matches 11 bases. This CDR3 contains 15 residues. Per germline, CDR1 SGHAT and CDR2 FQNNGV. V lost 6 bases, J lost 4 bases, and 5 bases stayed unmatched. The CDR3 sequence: CASSWTGGSGNTIYF. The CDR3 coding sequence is TGTGCCAGCAGTTGGACAGGGGGCTCAGGAAACACCATATATTTT.

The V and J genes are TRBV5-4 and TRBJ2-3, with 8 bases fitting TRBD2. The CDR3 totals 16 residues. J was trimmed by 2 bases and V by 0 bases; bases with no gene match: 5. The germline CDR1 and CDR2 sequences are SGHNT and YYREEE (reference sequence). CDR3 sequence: CASSLVVAGNTDTQYF. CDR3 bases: TGTGCCAGCAGCTTGGTGGTAGCGGGGAACACAGATACGCAGTATTTT.

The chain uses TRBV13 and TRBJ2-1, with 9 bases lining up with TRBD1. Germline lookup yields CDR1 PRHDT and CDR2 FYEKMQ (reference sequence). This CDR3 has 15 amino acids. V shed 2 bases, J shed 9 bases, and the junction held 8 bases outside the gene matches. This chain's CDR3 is CASSLIGTGSFEQFF. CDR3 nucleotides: TGTGCCAGCAGCTTAATAGGGACAGGGTCGTTTGAGCAGTTCTTC.

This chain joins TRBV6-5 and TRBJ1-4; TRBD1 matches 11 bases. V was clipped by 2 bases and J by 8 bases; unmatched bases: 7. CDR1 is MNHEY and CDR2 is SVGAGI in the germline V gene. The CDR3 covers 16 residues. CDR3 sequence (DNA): TGTGCCAGCAGTTACGGGACAGGGGGAGTTTGGGAAAAACTGTTTTTT. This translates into CASSYGTGGVWEKLFF.

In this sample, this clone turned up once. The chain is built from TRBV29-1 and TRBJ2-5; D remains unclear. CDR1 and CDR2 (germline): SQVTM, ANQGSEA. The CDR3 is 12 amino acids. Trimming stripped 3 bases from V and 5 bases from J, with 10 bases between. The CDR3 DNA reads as TGCAGCGTTGACGTATCGCGGGAGACCCAGTACTTC. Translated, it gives CSVDVSRETQYF.

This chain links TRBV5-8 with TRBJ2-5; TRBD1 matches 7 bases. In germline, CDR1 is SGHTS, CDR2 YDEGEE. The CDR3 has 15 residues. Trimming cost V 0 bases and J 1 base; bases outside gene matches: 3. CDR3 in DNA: TGTGCCAGCAGCTTGGGGGGGACAGTCCAAGAGACCCAGTACTTC. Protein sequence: CASSLGGTVQETQYF.

CDR3 DNA sequence: TGTGCCAGCAGCTTAGCCCGGGTCGTCTTGAAAGAGACCCAGTACTTC. Protein sequence: CASSLARVVLKETQYF. The chain couples TRBV7-8 to TRBJ2-5; D gene uncertain. Trimming removed 0 bases at V and 3 bases at J, with 14 bases between. The length of the CDR3 is 16 residues. CDR1 and CDR2 from the germline V gene are SGHVS and FQNEAQ.

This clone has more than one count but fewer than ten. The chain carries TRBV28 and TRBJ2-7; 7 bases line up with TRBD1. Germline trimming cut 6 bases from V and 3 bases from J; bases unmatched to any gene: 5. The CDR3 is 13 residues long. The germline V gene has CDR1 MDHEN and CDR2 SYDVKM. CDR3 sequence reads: CASRPGQIYEQYF. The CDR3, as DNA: TGTGCCAGCAGACCGGGACAGATCTACGAGCAGTACTTC.

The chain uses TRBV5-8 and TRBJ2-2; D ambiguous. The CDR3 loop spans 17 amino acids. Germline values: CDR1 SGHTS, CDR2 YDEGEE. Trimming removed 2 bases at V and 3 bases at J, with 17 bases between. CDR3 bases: TGTGCCAGCAGCTTTGTACTCCGGGTTCCGGACACCGGGGAGCTGTTTTTT. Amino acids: CASSFVLRVPDTGELFF. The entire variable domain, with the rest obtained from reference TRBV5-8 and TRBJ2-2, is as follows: EAGVTQSPTHLIKTRGQQATLRCSPISGHTSVYWYQQALGLGLQFLLWYDEGEERNRGNFPPRFSGRQFPNYSSELNVNALELEDSALYLCASSFVLRVPDTGELFFGEGSRLTVL.

The CDR3 here is CAWTRQAGETQYF. Written as DNA, the CDR3 is TGTGCCTGGACACGTCAGGCCGGCGAGACCCAGTACTTC. The chain is built from TRBV30 and TRBJ2-5, with D uncertain. Trimming pared 4 bases from V and 5 bases from J, leaving 14 bases between. Per the germline V gene, CDR1 is GTSNPN and CDR2 is SVGIG (reference sequence). This CDR3 has 13 amino acids.

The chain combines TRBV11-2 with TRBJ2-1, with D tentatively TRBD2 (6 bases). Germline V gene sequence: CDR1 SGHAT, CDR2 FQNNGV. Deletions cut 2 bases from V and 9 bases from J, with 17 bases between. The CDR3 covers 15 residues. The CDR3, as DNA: TGTGCCAGCAGCTTATATAGCGGTGGGGCAGGTGAGCAGTTCTTC. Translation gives CASSLYSGGAGEQFF. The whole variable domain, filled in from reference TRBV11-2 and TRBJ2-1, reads EAGVAQSPRYKIIEKRQSVAFWCNPISGHATLYWYQQILGQGPKLLIQFQNNGVVDDSQLPKDRFSAERLKGVDSTLKIQPAKLEDSAVYLCASSLYSGGAGEQFFGPGTRLTVL.